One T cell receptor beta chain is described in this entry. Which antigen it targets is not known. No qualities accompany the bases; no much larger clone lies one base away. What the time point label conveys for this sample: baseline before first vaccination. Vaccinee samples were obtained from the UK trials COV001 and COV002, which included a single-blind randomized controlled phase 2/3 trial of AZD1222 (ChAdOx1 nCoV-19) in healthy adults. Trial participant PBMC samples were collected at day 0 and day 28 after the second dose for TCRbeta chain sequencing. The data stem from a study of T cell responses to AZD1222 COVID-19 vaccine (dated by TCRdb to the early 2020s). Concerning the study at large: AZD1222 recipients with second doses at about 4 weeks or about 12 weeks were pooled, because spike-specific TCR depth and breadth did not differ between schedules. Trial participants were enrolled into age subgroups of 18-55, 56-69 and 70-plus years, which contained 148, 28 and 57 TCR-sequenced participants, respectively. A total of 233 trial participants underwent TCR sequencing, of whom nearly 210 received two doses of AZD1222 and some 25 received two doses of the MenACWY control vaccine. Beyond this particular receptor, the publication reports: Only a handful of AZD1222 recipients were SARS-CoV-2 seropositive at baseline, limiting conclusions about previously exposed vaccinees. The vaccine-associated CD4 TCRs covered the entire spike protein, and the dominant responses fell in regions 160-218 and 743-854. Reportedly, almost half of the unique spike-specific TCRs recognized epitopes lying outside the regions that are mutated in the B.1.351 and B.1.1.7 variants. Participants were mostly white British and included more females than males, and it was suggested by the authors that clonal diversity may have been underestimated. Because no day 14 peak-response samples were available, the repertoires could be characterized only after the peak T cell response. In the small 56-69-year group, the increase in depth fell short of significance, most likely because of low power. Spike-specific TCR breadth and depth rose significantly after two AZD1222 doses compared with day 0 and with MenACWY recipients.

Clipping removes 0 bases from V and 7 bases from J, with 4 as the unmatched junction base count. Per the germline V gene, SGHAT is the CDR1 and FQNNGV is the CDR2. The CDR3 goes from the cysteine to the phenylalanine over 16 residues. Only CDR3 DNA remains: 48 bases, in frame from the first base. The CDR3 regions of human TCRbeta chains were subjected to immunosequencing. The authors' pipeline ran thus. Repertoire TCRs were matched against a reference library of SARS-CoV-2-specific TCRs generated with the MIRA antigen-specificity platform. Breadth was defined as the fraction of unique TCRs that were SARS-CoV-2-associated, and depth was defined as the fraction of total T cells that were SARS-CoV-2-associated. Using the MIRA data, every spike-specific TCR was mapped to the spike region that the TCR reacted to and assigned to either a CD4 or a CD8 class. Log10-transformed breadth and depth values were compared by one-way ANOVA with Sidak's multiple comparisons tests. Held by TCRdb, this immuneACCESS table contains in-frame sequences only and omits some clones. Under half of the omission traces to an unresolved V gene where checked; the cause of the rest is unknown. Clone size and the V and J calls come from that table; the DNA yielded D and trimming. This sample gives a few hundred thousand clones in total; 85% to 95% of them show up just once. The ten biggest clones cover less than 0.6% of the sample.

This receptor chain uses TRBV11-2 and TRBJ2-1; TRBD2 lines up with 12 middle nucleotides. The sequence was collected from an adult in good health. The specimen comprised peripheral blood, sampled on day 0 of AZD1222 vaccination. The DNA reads TGTGCCAGCAGCTTAGAACTAGCGGGGGGTGCGAATGAGCAGTTCTTC. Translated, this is CASSLELAGGANEQFF.